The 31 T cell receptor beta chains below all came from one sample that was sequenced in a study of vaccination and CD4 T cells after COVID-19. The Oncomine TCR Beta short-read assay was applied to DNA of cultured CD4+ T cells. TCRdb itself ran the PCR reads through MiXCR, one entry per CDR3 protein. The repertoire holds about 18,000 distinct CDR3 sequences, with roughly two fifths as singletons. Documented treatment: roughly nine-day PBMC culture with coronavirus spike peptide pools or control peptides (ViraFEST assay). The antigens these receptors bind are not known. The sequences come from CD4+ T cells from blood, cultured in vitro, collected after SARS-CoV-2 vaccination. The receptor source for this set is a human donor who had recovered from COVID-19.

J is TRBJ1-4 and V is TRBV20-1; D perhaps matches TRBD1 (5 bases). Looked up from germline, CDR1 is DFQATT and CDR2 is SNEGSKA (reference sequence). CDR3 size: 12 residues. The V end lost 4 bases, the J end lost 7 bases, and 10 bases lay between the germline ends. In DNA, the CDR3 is TGCAGTGCTAAGGGGTCGGGTGAAAAACTGTTTTTT. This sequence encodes CSAKGSGEKLFF.

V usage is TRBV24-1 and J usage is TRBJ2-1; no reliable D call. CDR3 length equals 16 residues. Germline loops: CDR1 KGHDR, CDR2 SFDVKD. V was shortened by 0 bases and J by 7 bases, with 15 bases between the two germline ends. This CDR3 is CATSDLKHAPINEQFF. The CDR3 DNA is TGTGCCACCAGTGATTTGAAGCACGCCCCCATAAATGAGCAGTTCTTC.

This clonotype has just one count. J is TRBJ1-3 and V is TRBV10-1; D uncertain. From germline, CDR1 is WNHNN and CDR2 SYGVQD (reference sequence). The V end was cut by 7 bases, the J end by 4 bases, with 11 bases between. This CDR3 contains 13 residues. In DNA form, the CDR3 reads TGCGCCAGCACATCTTTCCCGGGAAACACCATATATTTT. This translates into CASTSFPGNTIYF.

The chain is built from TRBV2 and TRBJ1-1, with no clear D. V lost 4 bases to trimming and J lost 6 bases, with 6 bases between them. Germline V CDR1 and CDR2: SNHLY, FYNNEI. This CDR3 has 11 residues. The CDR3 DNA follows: TGTGCCAGCAGTGGTGAACCTGAAGCTTTCTTT. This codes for CASSGEPEAFF. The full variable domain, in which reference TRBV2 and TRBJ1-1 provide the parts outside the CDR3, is EPEVTQTPSHQVTQMGQEVILRCVPISNHLYFYWYRQILGQKVEFLVSFYNNEISEKSEIFDDQFSVERPDGSNFTLKIRSTKLEDSAMYFCASSGEPEAFFGQGTRLTVV.

This CDR3 reads CASSWRGTSGRGDTQYF. CDR3 DNA: TGTGCCAGCAGCTGGAGAGGGACTAGCGGGAGAGGTGATACGCAGTATTTT. The J gene is TRBJ2-3, the V gene TRBV11-2; 14 bases line up with TRBD2. The CDR3 is 17 amino acids. The trim removed 4 bases at V and 6 bases at J, leaving 9 bases unmatched. The V gene's germline CDR1 is SGHAT and CDR2 FQNNGV.

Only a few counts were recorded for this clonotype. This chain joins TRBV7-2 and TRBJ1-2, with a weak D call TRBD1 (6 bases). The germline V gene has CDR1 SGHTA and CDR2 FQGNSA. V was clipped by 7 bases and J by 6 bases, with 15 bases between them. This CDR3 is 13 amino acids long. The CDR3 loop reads CASIHSGEDGYTF. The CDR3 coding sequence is TGTGCCAGCATTCACTCAGGGGAGGATGGCTACACCTTC.

CDR3 protein: CSARRDQGVETQYF. CDR3 sequence (DNA): TGCAGTGCTAGACGTGACCAGGGGGTCGAGACCCAGTACTTC. The V call is TRBV20-1, the J call TRBJ2-5; TRBD1 matches at 7 bases. CDR1 is DFQATT and CDR2 is SNEGSKA in the germline V gene (reference sequence). The V gene end was trimmed by 2 bases and the J gene end by 5 bases; junction bases not matched to a gene: 8. The CDR3 length is 14 residues.

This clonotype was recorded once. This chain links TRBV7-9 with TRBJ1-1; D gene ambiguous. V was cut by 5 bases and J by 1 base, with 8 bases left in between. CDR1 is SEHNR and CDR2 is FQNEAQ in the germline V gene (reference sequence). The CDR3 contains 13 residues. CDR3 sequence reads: CASSSGRNTEAFF. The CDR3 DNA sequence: TGTGCCAGCAGCAGTGGCCGGAACACTGAAGCTTTCTTT.

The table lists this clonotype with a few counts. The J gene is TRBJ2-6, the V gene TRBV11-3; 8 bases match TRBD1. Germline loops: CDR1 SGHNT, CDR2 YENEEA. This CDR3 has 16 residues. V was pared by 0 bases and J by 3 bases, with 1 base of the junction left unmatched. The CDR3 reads CASSLETGVGANVLTF. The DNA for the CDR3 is TGTGCCAGCAGCTTAGAGACAGGGGTTGGGGCCAACGTCCTGACTTTC.

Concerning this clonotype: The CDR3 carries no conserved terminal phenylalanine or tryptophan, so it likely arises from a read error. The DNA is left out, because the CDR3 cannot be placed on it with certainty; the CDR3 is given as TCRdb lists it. The CDR3 here is CASSLEVP. This chain links TRBV7-2 with TRBJ2-1; whether TRBD1, the table's D call, matches the DNA was not checked. The CDR3 comprises 8 residues, both ends counted. From germline, CDR1 is SGHTA and CDR2 FQGNSA.

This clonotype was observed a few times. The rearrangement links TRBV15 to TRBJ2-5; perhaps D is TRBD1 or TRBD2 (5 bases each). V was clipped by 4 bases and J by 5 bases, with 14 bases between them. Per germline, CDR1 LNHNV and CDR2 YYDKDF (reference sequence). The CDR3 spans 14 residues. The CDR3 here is CATSIERGSETQYF. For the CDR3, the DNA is TGTGCCACCAGCATAGAGAGGGGCTCGGAGACCCAGTACTTC.

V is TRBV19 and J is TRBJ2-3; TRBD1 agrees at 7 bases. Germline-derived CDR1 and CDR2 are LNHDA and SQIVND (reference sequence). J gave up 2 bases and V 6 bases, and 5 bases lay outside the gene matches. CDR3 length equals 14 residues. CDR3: CASRETGPTDTQYF. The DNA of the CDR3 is TGTGCCAGTAGAGAGACAGGGCCCACAGATACGCAGTATTTT.

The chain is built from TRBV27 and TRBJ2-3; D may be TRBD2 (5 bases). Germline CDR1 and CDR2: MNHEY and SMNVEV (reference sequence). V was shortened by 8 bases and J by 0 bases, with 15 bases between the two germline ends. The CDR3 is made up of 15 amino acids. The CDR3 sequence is CASSAGLTSTDTQYF. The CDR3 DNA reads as TGTGCCAGCTCCGCCGGACTTACTAGCACAGATACGCAGTATTTT.

The CDR3 loop reads CASSTKNEQFF. The DNA of the CDR3 is TGTGCCAGTAGTACGAAAAATGAGCAGTTCTTC. The chain joins TRBV19 to TRBJ2-1; D gene unclear. V lost 4 bases and J 7 bases, leaving 5 bases between the germline ends. CDR3 length: 11 amino acids. CDR1 and CDR2 from the germline V gene are LNHDA and SQIVND (reference sequence).

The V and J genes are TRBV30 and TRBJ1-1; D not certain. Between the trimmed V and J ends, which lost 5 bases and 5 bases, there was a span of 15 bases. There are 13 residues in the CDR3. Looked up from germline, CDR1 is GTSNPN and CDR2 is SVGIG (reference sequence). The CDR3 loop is CAWRSGKGTEAFF. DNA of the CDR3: TGTGCCTGGCGGTCGGGAAAAGGTACTGAAGCTTTCTTT.

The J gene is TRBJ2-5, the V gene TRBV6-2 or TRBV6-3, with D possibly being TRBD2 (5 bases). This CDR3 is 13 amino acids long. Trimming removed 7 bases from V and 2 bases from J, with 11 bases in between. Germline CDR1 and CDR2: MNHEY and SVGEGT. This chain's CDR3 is CASMGSGQETQYF. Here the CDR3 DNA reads TGTGCCAGCATGGGGAGTGGACAAGAGACCCAGTACTTC.

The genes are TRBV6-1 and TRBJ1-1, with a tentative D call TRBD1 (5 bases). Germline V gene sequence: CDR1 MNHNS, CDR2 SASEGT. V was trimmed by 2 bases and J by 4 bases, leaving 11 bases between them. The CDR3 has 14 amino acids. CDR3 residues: CASSERLGPTEAFF. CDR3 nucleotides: TGTGCCAGCAGTGAAAGGTTGGGGCCCACTGAAGCTTTCTTT.

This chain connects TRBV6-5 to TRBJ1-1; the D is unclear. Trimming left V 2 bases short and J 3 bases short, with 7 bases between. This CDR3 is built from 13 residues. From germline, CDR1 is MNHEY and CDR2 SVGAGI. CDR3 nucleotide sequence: TGTGCCAGCAGTTACAGATCGGACACTGAAGCTTTCTTT. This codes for CASSYRSDTEAFF.

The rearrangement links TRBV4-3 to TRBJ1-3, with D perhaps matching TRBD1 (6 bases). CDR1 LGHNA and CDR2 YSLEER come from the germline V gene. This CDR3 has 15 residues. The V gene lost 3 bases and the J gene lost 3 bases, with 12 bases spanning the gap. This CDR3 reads CASSHDWGHGNTIYF. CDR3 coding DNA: TGCGCCAGCAGCCACGATTGGGGACATGGAAACACCATATATTTT.

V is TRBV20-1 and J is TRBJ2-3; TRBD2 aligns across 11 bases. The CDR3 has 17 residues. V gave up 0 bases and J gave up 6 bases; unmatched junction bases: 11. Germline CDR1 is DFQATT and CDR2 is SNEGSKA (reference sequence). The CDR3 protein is CSARDYGTSGRRDTQYF. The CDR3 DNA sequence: TGCAGTGCTAGAGATTACGGGACTAGCGGACGCCGCGATACGCAGTATTTT.

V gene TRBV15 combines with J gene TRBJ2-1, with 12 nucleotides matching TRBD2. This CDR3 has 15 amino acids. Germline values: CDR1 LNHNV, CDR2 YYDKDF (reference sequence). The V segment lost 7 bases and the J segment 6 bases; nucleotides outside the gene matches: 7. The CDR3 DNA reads TGTGCCACCATGACGGGACTAGCGGGTTCCAATGAGCAGTTCTTC. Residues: CATMTGLAGSNEQFF.

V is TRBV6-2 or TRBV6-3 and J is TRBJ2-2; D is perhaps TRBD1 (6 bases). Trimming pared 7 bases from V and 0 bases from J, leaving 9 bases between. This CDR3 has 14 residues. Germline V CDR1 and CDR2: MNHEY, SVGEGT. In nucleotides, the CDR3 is TGTGCCAGCACGGGACAACCGAACACCGGGGAGCTGTTTTTT. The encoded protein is CASTGQPNTGELFF.

The CDR3 nucleotides read TGTGCCAGCAGTGAAGCGAGGGCTCAGCCCCAGCATTTT. Translating gives CASSEARAQPQHF. The chain joins TRBV2 to TRBJ1-5; D gene unclear. The V end was cut by 0 bases, the J end by 6 bases, with 6 bases between. The germline V gene encodes CDR1 SNHLY and CDR2 FYNNEI. The CDR3 contains 13 residues. Filled out from reference TRBV2 and TRBJ1-5, the complete variable domain reads EPEVTQTPSHQVTQMGQEVILRCVPISNHLYFYWYRQILGQKVEFLVSFYNNEISEKSEIFDDQFSVERPDGSNFTLKIRSTKLEDSAMYFCASSEARAQPQHFGDGTRLSIL.

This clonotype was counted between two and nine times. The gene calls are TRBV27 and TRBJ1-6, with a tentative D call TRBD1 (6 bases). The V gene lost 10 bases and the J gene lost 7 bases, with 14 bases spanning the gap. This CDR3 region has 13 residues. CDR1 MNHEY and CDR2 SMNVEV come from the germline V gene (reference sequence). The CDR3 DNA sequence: TGTGCCACTTCGACAGGCCCCAATTCACCCCTCCACTTT. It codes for CATSTGPNSPLHF.

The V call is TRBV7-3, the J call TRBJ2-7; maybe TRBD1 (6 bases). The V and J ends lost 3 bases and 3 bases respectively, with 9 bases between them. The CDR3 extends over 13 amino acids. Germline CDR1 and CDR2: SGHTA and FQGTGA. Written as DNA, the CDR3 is TGTGCCAGCAGCTTCGGACAGAGCTACGAGCAGTACTTC. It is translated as CASSFGQSYEQYF.

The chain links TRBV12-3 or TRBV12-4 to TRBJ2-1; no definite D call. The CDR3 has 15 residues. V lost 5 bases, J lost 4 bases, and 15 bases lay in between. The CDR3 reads CASSPAAAGYNEQFF. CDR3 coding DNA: TGTGCCAGCAGTCCCGCGGCGGCTGGGTACAATGAGCAGTTCTTC.

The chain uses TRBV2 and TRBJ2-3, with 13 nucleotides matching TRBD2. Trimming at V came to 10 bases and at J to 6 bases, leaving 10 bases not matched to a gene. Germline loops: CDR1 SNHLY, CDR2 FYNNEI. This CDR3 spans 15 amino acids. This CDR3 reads CATPGLAGMRDTQYF. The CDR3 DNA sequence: TGTGCCACTCCGGGACTAGCGGGGATGAGGGATACGCAGTATTTT.

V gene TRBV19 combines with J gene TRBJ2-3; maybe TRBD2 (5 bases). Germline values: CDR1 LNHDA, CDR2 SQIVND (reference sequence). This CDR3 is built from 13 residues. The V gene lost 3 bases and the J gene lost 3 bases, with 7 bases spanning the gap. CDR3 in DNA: TGTGCCAGTAGTATTACGGGGACAGATACGCAGTATTTT. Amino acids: CASSITGTDTQYF. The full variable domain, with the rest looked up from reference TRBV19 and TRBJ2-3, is DGGITQSPKYLFRKEGQNVTLSCEQNLNHDAMYWYRQDPGQGLRLIYYSQIVNDFQKGDIAEGYSVSREKKESFPLTVTSAQKNPTAFYLCASSITGTDTQYFGPGTRLTVL.

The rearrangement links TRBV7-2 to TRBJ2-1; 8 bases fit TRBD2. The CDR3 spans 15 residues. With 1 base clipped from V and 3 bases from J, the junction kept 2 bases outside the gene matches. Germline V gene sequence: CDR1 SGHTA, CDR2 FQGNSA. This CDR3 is CASSLELAVYNEQFF. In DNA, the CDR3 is TGTGCCAGCAGCTTAGAACTAGCGGTCTACAATGAGCAGTTCTTC.

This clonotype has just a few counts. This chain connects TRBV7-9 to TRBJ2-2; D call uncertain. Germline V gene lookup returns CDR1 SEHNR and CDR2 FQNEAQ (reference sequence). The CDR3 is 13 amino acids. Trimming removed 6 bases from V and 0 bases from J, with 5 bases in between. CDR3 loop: CASRTANTGELFF. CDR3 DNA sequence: TGTGCCAGCAGGACGGCGAACACCGGGGAGCTGTTTTTT.

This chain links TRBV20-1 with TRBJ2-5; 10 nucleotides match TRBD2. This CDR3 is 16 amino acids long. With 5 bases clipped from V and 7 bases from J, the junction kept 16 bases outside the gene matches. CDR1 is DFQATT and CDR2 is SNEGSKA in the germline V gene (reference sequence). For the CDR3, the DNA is TGCAGTGCTGGAGCGGGGGGGCCGAGTTGGCGTGGGACCCAGTACTTC. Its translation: CSAGAGGPSWRGTQYF.